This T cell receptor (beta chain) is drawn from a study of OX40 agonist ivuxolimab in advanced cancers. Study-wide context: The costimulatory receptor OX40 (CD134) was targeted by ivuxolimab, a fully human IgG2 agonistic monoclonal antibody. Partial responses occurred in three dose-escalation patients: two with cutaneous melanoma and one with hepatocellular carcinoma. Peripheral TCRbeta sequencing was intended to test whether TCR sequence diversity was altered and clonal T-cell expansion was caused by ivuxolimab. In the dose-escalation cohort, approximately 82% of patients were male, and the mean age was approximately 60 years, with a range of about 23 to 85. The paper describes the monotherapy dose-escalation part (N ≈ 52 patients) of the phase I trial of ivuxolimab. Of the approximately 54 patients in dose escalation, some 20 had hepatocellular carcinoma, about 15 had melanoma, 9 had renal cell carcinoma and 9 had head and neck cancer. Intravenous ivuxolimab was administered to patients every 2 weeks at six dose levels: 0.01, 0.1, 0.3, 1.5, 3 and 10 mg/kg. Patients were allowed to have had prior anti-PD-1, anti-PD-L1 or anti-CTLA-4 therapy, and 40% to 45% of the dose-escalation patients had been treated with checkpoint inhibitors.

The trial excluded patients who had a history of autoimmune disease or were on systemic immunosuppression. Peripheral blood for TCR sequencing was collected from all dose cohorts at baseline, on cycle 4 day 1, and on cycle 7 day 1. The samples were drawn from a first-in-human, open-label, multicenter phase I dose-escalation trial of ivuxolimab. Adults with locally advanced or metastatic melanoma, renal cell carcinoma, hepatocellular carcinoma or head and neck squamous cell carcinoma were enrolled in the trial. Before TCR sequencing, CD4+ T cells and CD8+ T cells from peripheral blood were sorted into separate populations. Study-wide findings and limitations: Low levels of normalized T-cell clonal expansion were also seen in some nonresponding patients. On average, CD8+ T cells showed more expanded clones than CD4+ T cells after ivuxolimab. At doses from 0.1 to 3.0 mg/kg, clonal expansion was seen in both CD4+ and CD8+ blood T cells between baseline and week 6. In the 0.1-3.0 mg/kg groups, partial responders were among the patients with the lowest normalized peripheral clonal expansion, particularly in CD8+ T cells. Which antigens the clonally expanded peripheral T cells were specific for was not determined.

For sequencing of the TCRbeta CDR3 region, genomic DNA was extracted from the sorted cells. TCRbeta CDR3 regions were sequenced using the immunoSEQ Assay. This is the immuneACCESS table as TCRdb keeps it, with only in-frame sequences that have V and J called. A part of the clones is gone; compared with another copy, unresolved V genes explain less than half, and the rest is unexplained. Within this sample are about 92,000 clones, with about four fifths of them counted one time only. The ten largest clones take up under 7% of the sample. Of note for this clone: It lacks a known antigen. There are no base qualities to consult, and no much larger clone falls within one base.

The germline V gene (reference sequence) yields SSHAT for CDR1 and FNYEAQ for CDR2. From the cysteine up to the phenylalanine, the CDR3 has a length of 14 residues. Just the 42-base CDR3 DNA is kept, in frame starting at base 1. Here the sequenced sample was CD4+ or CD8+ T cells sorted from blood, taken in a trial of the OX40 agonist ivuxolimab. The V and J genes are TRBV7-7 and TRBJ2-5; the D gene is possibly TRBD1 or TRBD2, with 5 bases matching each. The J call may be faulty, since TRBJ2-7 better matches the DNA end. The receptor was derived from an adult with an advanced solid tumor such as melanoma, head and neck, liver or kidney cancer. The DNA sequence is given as TGTGCCAGCAGCTACTGGGACGGCCCCTACGAGCAGTACTTC. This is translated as CASSYWDGPYEQYF.